The 5 T cell receptor beta chains below all came from one sample that was sequenced in a study of cytomegalovirus exposure and HLA in healthy donors. Some clones are missing from TCRdb's copy, which holds only in-frame ones; the method was immunoSEQ multiplex PCR. The profile shows tens of thousands of clones, around 84% of them singletons. The specimen was PBMCs. These receptors were obtained from a man aged 18-30 years in good health and CMV-seropositive.

The V call is TRBV7-2, the J call TRBJ2-5, with 8 bases lining up with TRBD2. This CDR3 has 16 residues. Germline CDR1 SGHTA, CDR2 FQGNSA. V shed 5 bases, J shed 2 bases, and the junction held 10 bases outside the gene matches. The CDR3 spells CASSPSQAGVQETQYF. DNA for the CDR3: TGTGCCAGCAGCCCTTCGCAAGCGGGAGTTCAAGAGACCCAGTACTTC.

The chain employs TRBV28 and TRBJ1-2; TRBD1 matches 7 bases. The CDR3 has 13 amino acids. Looked up from germline, CDR1 is MDHEN and CDR2 is SYDVKM. The ends lost 4 bases at V and 8 bases at J; junction bases unmatched: 7. The chain's CDR3 is CASSSGAGGGYTF. The CDR3, as DNA: TGTGCCAGCAGTTCAGGGGCAGGGGGAGGCTACACCTTC.

The rearrangement uses TRBV9 and TRBJ2-1; D uncertain. CDR1 and CDR2 (germline): SGDLS, YYNGEE. V dropped 3 bases and J dropped 7 bases, with 11 bases sitting between them. CDR3 size: 13 residues. The CDR3 loop is CASSGSLLNEQFF. CDR3 nucleotide sequence: TGTGCCAGCAGCGGATCATTACTTAATGAGCAGTTCTTC.

V usage is TRBV19 and J usage is TRBJ1-2, with 8 bases aligning to TRBD1. The J segment lost 2 bases and the V segment lost 2 bases, leaving 4 bases of the junction unmatched. The CDR3 contains 15 residues. Germline CDR1 is LNHDA and CDR2 is SQIVND (reference sequence). The CDR3 region is CASSISRTGNYGYTF. In DNA, the CDR3 is TGTGCCAGTAGTATATCCAGGACAGGGAACTATGGCTACACCTTC.

In this sample, this clone turned up a few times. The V gene is TRBV18, the J gene TRBJ2-7, with 8 bases matching TRBD2. The length of the CDR3 is 16 residues. V was pared by 2 bases and J by 1 base, with 7 bases of the junction left unmatched. The germline V gene encodes CDR1 KGHSH and CDR2 LQKENI. The CDR3 sequence: CASSPVAAGGSYEQYF. The CDR3 DNA reads as TGTGCCAGCTCACCAGTCGCGGCGGGAGGATCCTACGAGCAGTACTTC.